This T cell receptor (beta chain) is from a study of blood T cell repertoires in COVID-19. Whole-study context: The United States, Italy and Spain provided the acute and convalescent COVID-19 samples. Sample material is recorded as cDNA or gDNA derived from T cells, B-cell-depleted T cells, or PBMCs.

In germline, CDR1 is LNHDA, CDR2 SQIVND (reference sequence). The CDR3 totals 15 residues. The ends were cut back, 2 bases at V and 2 bases at J, with 12 bases in the middle. Libraries were prepared by immunoSEQ multiplex PCR; TCRdb keeps only in-frame clonotypes and omits some of them. Of some 230,000 clones in the sample, about 85% were seen once. Sequenced sample: peripheral blood. The rearrangement links TRBV19 to TRBJ1-2, with D tentatively TRBD1 (6 bases). This sequence originates from a man aged 50-60 years who had recovered from COVID-19. The CDR3 region has the DNA TGTGCCAGTAGTATACTGGACAGCAGAAACTATGGCTACACCTTC. Its translation is CASSILDSRNYGYTF.